The text below deals with one TCR beta chain. What it binds is not known. Investigators isolated RNA and reverse transcribed it into cDNA to act as the sequencing template. The method was immunoSEQ multiplex PCR; TCRdb's version includes in-frame clones alone and lacks a portion of them. Of 110,000 or so clones listed, roughly 50% are singletons. V was cut by 5 bases and J by 1 base, with 2 bases left in between. The CDR3 has 11 residues. Germline V CDR1 and CDR2: MGHDK, SYGVNS. This sample is drawn from a study of CD8+ T cells in alopecia areata. As for the study in general: It was oral tofacitinib, at 5 to 10 mg twice daily, that treated patients received. Study results and limitations: On tofacitinib, scalp clonality and expanded CD8+ clones among top 100 fell significantly. An increase in clonality over normal scalp was evident in lesional scalp, especially alopecia totalis/universalis.

Treatment in this sample: oral pan-JAK inhibitor, 5-10 mg twice daily. Alopecia areata patients gave lesional scalp punch biopsies and peripheral blood samples. This receptor was identified in a human donor with alopecia areata. This specimen consisted of CD4+ T cells sorted from blood, obtained at week 24, from a patient treated with tofacitinib. This sequence joins TRBV25-1 and TRBJ2-5; no clear D. CDR3 sequence (DNA): TGTGCCAGCAGTTTCCAAGAGACCCAGTACTTC. Translating it yields CASSFQETQYF.